The 28 T cell receptor beta chains below come from one sample, sequenced in a study of blood T cell repertoires in COVID-19. Assay: immunoSEQ multiplex PCR; the TCRdb copy retains only in-frame clones and omits some. Counted here are 200,000 to 300,000 clones, around nine tenths occurring once; the ten biggest clones make up over 2.5%. Source material: PBMCs or T cells enriched from blood (not recorded which). All receptors derive from a young woman who had recovered from COVID-19.

This clone was observed a few times. The V gene is TRBV6-2 or TRBV6-3, the J gene TRBJ1-4; maybe TRBD1 (6 bases). Trimming took 5 bases from V and 4 from J, leaving 14 bases between them. Germline V gives CDR1 MNHEY, CDR2 SVGEGT. The CDR3 consists of 15 residues. The CDR3 is CASSRDNGHNEKLFF. DNA of the CDR3: TGTGCCAGCAGTCGGGACAACGGGCATAATGAAAAACTGTTTTTT.

The chain joins TRBV19 to TRBJ2-3; 11 nucleotides match TRBD2. Germline CDR1 is LNHDA and CDR2 is SQIVND (reference sequence). The CDR3 sequence is 16 residues long. V shed 6 bases, J shed 4 bases, and the junction held 9 bases outside the gene matches. CDR3 bases: TGTGCCAGTAGCCTAAATAGCGGGGGGGGAGCAGATACGCAGTATTTT. Its protein is CASSLNSGGGADTQYF.

This rearrangement joins TRBV30 to TRBJ1-2, with 7 bases that match TRBD1. CDR1 and CDR2 (germline): GTSNPN, SVGIG (reference sequence). With V trimmed by 2 bases and J by 0 bases, 3 bases remained unmatched. There are 14 residues in the CDR3. CDR3 DNA sequence: TGTGCCTGGAGTCAAGGGACAGCTAACTATGGCTACACCTTC. It encodes CAWSQGTANYGYTF.

The chain links TRBV7-8 to TRBJ1-5; the D gene is possibly TRBD1 (6 bases). This CDR3 region has 15 residues. Trimming shortened V by 5 bases and J by 4 bases, and 15 bases separated the two germline ends. CDR1 and CDR2 (germline): SGHVS, FQNEAQ. The CDR3 nucleotides read TGTGCCAGCAGCGCGGATTACAGGGTTAATCAGCCCCAGCATTTT. This translates into CASSADYRVNQPQHF. The full variable domain, completed using reference TRBV7-8 and TRBJ1-5, is GAGVSQSPRYKVAKRGQDVALRCDPISGHVSLFWYQQALGQGPEFLTYFQNEAQLDKSGLPSDRFFAERPEGSVSTLKIQRTQQEDSAVYLCASSADYRVNQPQHFGDGTRLSIL.

This chain links TRBV27 with TRBJ2-7, with 10 bases lining up with TRBD2. V was clipped by 0 bases and J by 9 bases; unmatched bases: 8. Germline assignment: CDR1 MNHEY and CDR2 SMNVEV (reference sequence). CDR3 length equals 15 residues. The CDR3: CASSLSGLAGEPQYF. In nucleotides, the CDR3 is TGTGCCAGCAGTTTATCTGGGCTAGCGGGAGAGCCGCAGTACTTC.

The chain recombines TRBV3-1 (or the pseudogene TRBV3-2) with TRBJ2-5; D might be TRBD2 (6 bases). The V end was cut by 1 base, the J end by 0 bases, with 9 bases between. The germline CDR1 and CDR2 sequences are LGHDT and YNNKEL (reference sequence). CDR3 length: 15 amino acids. The DNA for the CDR3 is TGTGCCAGCAGCCAAGGTCGGGGGTACCAAGAGACCCAGTACTTC. Its protein product is CASSQGRGYQETQYF.

V usage is TRBV13 and J usage is TRBJ2-7; TRBD2 agrees at 9 bases. This CDR3 region has 16 residues. With 4 bases clipped from V and 7 bases from J, the junction kept 14 bases outside the gene matches. Germline CDR1 is PRHDT and CDR2 is FYEKMQ (reference sequence). The CDR3 DNA is TGTGCCAGCAGCTCCTCCGGGACTAGCTCAACTTCGGAGCAGTACTTC. Amino acids: CASSSSGTSSTSEQYF. Full variable domain (rest looked up from reference TRBV13 and TRBJ2-7): AAGVIQSPRHLIKEKRETATLKCYPIPRHDTVYWYQQGPGQDPQFLISFYEKMQSDKGSIPDRFSAQQFSDYHSELNMSSLELGDSALYFCASSSSGTSSTSEQYFGPGTRLTVT.

CDR3 residues: CASTILGLGQGADYGYTF. The CDR3 nucleotides read TGTGCCAGCACTATATTAGGGCTTGGACAGGGGGCGGACTATGGCTACACCTTC. J is TRBJ1-2 and V is TRBV28, with 11 positions matching TRBD1. CDR1 is MDHEN, CDR2 SYDVKM, per germline. The CDR3 runs 18 residues. V dropped 7 bases and J dropped 3; count of bases not matched to a gene: 16.

The CDR3 DNA reads as TGCAGTGCTAGTATCACAGGGGAAGAATCAACCTATGGCTACACCTTC. Protein sequence: CSASITGEESTYGYTF. The J gene is TRBJ1-2, the V gene TRBV20-1; TRBD1 matches 7 bases. V lost 3 bases, J lost 4 bases, and 14 bases stayed unmatched. CDR3 length: 16 residues. Germline CDR1 DFQATT, CDR2 SNEGSKA (reference sequence).

This clone showed up just a few times. This chain connects TRBV30 to TRBJ1-3; D not certain. The CDR3 has 15 amino acids. Germline assignment: CDR1 GTSNPN and CDR2 SVGIG (reference sequence). Trimming removed 3 bases at V and 2 bases at J, with 14 bases between. CDR3 in DNA: TGTGCCTGGAGCCGCGGAGCGCTCACTGGAAACACCATATATTTT. As protein: CAWSRGALTGNTIYF. Full variable domain (missing parts from reference TRBV30 and TRBJ1-3): SQTIHQWPATLVQPVGSPLSLECTVEGTSNPNLYWYRQAAGRGLQLLFYSVGIGQISSEVPQNLSASRPQDRQFILSSKKLLLSDSGFYLCAWSRGALTGNTIYFGEGSWLTVV.

This clone came up once. This rearrangement joins TRBV25-1 to TRBJ2-3; D might be TRBD2 (5 bases). V was shortened by 7 bases and J by 4 bases, with 12 bases between the two germline ends. CDR3 length: 13 amino acids. Germline V gene data show CDR1 as MGHDK and CDR2 as SYGVNS. The DNA of the CDR3 is TGTGCCAGCAAGTGGGGAGCGGCAGATACGCAGTATTTT. Amino acids: CASKWGAADTQYF. Combining the CDR3 with reference TRBV25-1 and TRBJ2-3 gives the whole variable domain EADIYQTPRYLVIGTGKKITLECSQTMGHDKMYWYQQDPGMELHLIHYSYGVNSTEKGDLSSESTVSRIRTEHFPLTLESARPSHTSQYLCASKWGAADTQYFGPGTRLTVL.

In this sample, this clone turned up once. The chain combines TRBV24-1 with TRBJ2-1, with TRBD2 identical over 10 bases. This CDR3 has 16 residues. Germline CDR1 KGHDR, CDR2 SFDVKD. The J segment lost 3 bases and the V segment lost 3 bases, leaving 4 bases of the junction unmatched. The CDR3 here is CATSDPGLAVYNEQFF. CDR3 sequence (DNA): TGTGCCACCAGTGATCCTGGACTAGCGGTCTACAATGAGCAGTTCTTC.

The gene calls are TRBV19 and TRBJ1-3; 8 bases fit TRBD1. The trim removed 4 bases at V and 0 bases at J, leaving 2 bases unmatched. The CDR3 runs 15 residues. CDR1 is LNHDA, CDR2 SQIVND, per germline (reference sequence). CDR3 sequence reads: CASSTGGFSGNTIYF. CDR3 coding DNA: TGTGCCAGTAGTACAGGGGGCTTCTCTGGAAACACCATATATTTT.

The V call is TRBV5-1, the J call TRBJ1-2, with D maybe TRBD1 (5 bases). Germline assignment: CDR1 SGHRS and CDR2 YFSETQ. Trimming removed 4 bases from V and 1 base from J, with 11 bases in between. The CDR3 runs to 14 residues. The CDR3 reads CASSPADSNYGYTF. CDR3 DNA: TGCGCCAGCAGCCCCGCCGACAGTAACTATGGCTACACCTTC.

The V call is TRBV27, the J call TRBJ2-1; 11 nucleotides agree with TRBD1. The junction had 9 bases not matched to a gene; V was cut back by 5 bases and J by 9 bases. This CDR3 contains 15 residues. CDR1 is MNHEY, CDR2 SMNVEV, per germline (reference sequence). The CDR3 spells CASSLGQGARREQFF. The CDR3 region has the DNA TGTGCCAGCAGTCTCGGACAGGGGGCGCGTCGTGAGCAGTTCTTC.

This rearrangement joins TRBV4-2 to TRBJ2-5, with 15 bases fitting TRBD2. Germline CDR1 and CDR2: LGHNA and YNFKEQ. The CDR3 totals 19 residues. Trimming took 0 bases from V and 0 from J; bases not matched to a gene: 5. The CDR3, as DNA: TGTGCCAGCAGCCAAGACGGACTAGCGGGGGGGCCATACCAAGAGACCCAGTACTTC. Protein sequence: CASSQDGLAGGPYQETQYF.

The V gene is TRBV27, the J gene TRBJ2-7; tentatively, D is TRBD1 (6 bases). Germline CDR1 reads MNHEY; CDR2 reads SMNVEV (reference sequence). V was trimmed by 8 bases and J by 1 base, leaving 18 bases between them. The CDR3 is 15 amino acids. The CDR3 DNA follows: TGTGCCAGCGCCAGGGGACAAACGCTTTCCTACGAGCAGTACTTC. It translates to CASARGQTLSYEQYF.

This chain links TRBV27 with TRBJ2-3; TRBD2 aligns across 7 bases. Germline CDR1 is MNHEY and CDR2 is SMNVEV (reference sequence). V shed 0 bases, J shed 8 bases, and the junction held 11 bases outside the gene matches. This CDR3 contains 16 residues. The CDR3 DNA reads TGTGCCAGCAGTTTATCCTCAGGACTAGGTGAAACTACGCAGTATTTT. Amino acids: CASSLSSGLGETTQYF.

This sequence joins TRBV12-5 and TRBJ2-1, with 12 bases aligning to TRBD2. CDR3 length equals 15 residues. V gave up 7 bases and J gave up 4 bases; unmatched junction bases: 5. Germline assignment: CDR1 LGHNT and CDR2 FRNRAP. The CDR3 nucleotides read TGTGCTAGTGCCAAGACTAGCGGGGGATACAATGAGCAGTTCTTC. Its protein is CASAKTSGGYNEQFF.

The chain uses TRBV11-2 and TRBJ2-7; a weak D match, TRBD1 (6 bases). The CDR3 is 12 residues long. Per germline, CDR1 SGHAT and CDR2 FQNNGV. With 7 bases removed from V and 1 base from J, the gap between germline ends came to 8 bases. Here the CDR3 reads CASTDRSYEQYF. Written as DNA, the CDR3 is TGTGCCAGCACCGACAGGTCCTACGAGCAGTACTTC.

The chain recombines TRBV6-5 with TRBJ1-2, with TRBD1 identical over 8 bases. The length of the CDR3 is 15 residues. In germline, CDR1 is MNHEY, CDR2 SVGAGI. The V gene end was trimmed by 2 bases and the J gene end by 7 bases; junction bases not matched to a gene: 9. DNA for the CDR3: TGTGCCAGCAGTTACGAATCGCAGGGGGCCCTTGGCTACACCTTC. Encoded protein: CASSYESQGALGYTF.

The rearrangement uses TRBV4-2 and TRBJ1-2; D is possibly TRBD1 (5 bases). The CDR3 extends over 16 amino acids. Trimming shortened V by 1 base and J by 3 bases, and 15 bases separated the two germline ends. Germline V gives CDR1 LGHNA, CDR2 YNFKEQ. CDR3 amino acids: CASSQGGGQAYYGYTF. CDR3 sequence (DNA): TGTGCCAGCAGCCAAGGCGGCGGACAAGCGTACTATGGCTACACCTTC.

As to this clone: The sample has other DNA sequences that encode this CDR3 too. The chain combines TRBV10-3 with TRBJ2-7; 9 nucleotides line up with TRBD1. Looked up from germline, CDR1 is ENHRY and CDR2 is SYGVKD. The CDR3 has 14 residues. V lost 5 bases to trimming and J lost 0 bases; unmatched junction nucleotides: 2. This CDR3 is CAISPTGGSYEQYF. The CDR3 coding sequence is TGTGCCATCAGTCCGACAGGGGGCTCCTACGAGCAGTACTTC.

V usage is TRBV7-2 and J usage is TRBJ2-3; D is unclear. Germline V lookup: CDR1 SGHTA, CDR2 FQGNSA. V lost 5 bases, J lost 0 bases, and 15 bases lay in between. This CDR3 contains 16 residues. Here the CDR3 reads CASSPGPLGSTDTQYF. CDR3 DNA: TGTGCCAGCAGCCCCGGCCCCCTAGGAAGCACAGATACGCAGTATTTT.

This sequence joins TRBV3-1 (or the pseudogene TRBV3-2) and TRBJ2-5; maybe TRBD2 (6 bases). V lost 3 bases and J lost 5, with 19 bases in between. The CDR3 runs to 16 residues. Germline CDR1 is LGHDT and CDR2 is YNNKEL (reference sequence). CDR3 region: CASSHELLAYQETQYF. The CDR3 nucleotides are TGTGCCAGCAGCCACGAACTCCTAGCGTATCAGGAGACCCAGTACTTC.

The rearrangement links TRBV10-3 to TRBJ2-7; TRBD2 is a possible D gene (6 bases). The V gene lost 3 bases and the J gene lost 5 bases, with 14 bases spanning the gap. CDR1 and CDR2 from the germline V gene are ENHRY and SYGVKD. The CDR3 is made up of 14 amino acids. CDR3 nucleotides: TGTGCCATCAGTGAATCCGGGGGTGGCGACGAGCAGTACTTC. Protein: CAISESGGGDEQYF.

This chain connects TRBV28 to TRBJ1-2; D unresolved. Germline V gene sequence: CDR1 MDHEN, CDR2 SYDVKM. V shed 6 bases and J shed 4 bases, with 9 bases lying between them. This CDR3 contains 12 residues. The CDR3 here is CASRPLLYGYTF. The CDR3, as DNA: TGTGCCAGCAGACCACTACTCTATGGCTACACCTTC.

This clone was seen only once. The V gene is TRBV25-1, the J gene TRBJ2-7; TRBD1 matches at 7 bases. J was trimmed by 2 bases and V by 6 bases; bases with no gene match: 4. Germline V gene lookup returns CDR1 MGHDK and CDR2 SYGVNS. The CDR3 sequence is 13 residues long. For the CDR3, the DNA is TGTGCCAGCAGGGGACAGACGACCTACGAGCAGTACTTC. Its protein product is CASRGQTTYEQYF.